This T cell receptor (beta chain) was sequenced during a study of blood T cell repertoires in COVID-19. Study-level information: The United States, Italy and Spain were the sources of the acute and convalescent COVID-19 samples. T cells, B-cell-depleted T cells, or PBMCs provided the cDNA or gDNA that served as material.

V shed 3 bases and J shed 2 bases, with 16 bases lying between them. CDR1 is ENHRY and CDR2 is SYGVKD in the germline V gene. This CDR3 spans 16 amino acids. As handled by the study authors: Estimation of nucleated cell counts relied on the amplification of reference gene primers. The protocol was immunoSEQ multiplex PCR, while the TCRdb copy is restricted to in-frame clones and leaves out a portion. That table is the source of V, J and clone size, and D and trimming were worked out from the DNA. Among over 350,000 clones listed, around 90% were seen once. Cohorts were assigned according to the clinical history that participants reported.

Sequenced sample: PBMCs or T cells enriched from blood (not recorded which). The V gene is TRBV10-3, the J gene TRBJ1-2, with D perhaps matching TRBD1 (5 bases). The clonotype was recovered from a woman between 18 and 29 years old with acute COVID-19. CDR3 DNA: TGTGCCATCAGTGATTTCTATTCGACAGCCAACTATGGCTACACCTTC. This encodes CAISDFYSTANYGYTF.